These 28 T cell receptor beta chains originate from one sample sequenced in a study of cytomegalovirus exposure and HLA in healthy donors. 13 Jbeta primers and 60 Vbeta primers were used for the PCR. Here immunoSEQ multiplex PCR was the method, and the copy in TCRdb shows in-frame clones only, minus some. This sample has 140,000 to 150,000 clones, with roughly three quarters found just once. The source material was PBMCs. The receptor source for this set is a middle-aged woman in good health and CMV-seronegative.

This chain joins TRBV2 and TRBJ2-1; 7 bases align to TRBD2. The CDR3 is made up of 14 amino acids. Unmatched junction bases numbered 6, after V lost 7 bases and J lost 3 bases. CDR1 SNHLY and CDR2 FYNNEI come from the germline V gene. The CDR3 region has the DNA TGTGCCAGCAAGGCGGGAGCAGACTACAATGAGCAGTTCTTC. Its protein product is CASKAGADYNEQFF.

The V and J genes are TRBV27 and TRBJ2-2; 7 bases fit TRBD2. Looked up from germline, CDR1 is MNHEY and CDR2 is SMNVEV (reference sequence). V dropped 7 bases and J dropped 5; count of bases not matched to a gene: 1. The CDR3 loop spans 12 amino acids. CDR3 sequence reads: CASTGLTGELFF. Here the CDR3 DNA reads TGTGCCAGCACGGGACTAACCGGGGAGCTGTTTTTT.

This chain joins TRBV4-1 and TRBJ1-5; 7 bases line up with TRBD1. J lost 6 bases, V lost 2 bases, and 10 bases had no gene match. Germline assignment: CDR1 MGHRA and CDR2 YSYEKL. The CDR3 spans 16 residues. The CDR3 coding sequence is TGCGCCAGCAGCCAACCCGACAGGGTGGGAAGTCAGCCCCAGCATTTT. Amino acids: CASSQPDRVGSQPQHF.

The chain employs TRBV28 and TRBJ1-1, with D unresolved. The CDR3 runs to 14 residues. V gave up 7 bases and J gave up 0 bases, with 12 bases separating them. Germline V lookup: CDR1 MDHEN, CDR2 SYDVKM. Written as DNA, the CDR3 is TGTGCCAGCATTAACCCGGGATTGAACACTGAAGCTTTCTTT. It is translated as CASINPGLNTEAFF.

This clone was detected only a few times. The chain uses TRBV6-1 and TRBJ1-1; a possible D gene is TRBD1 (6 bases). CDR3 length equals 13 residues. V dropped 6 bases and J dropped 8 bases, with 16 bases sitting between them. CDR1 and CDR2 (germline): MNHNS, SASEGT. For the CDR3, the DNA is TGTGCCAGCAGCCCCCCACAGGGAGGGGAAGCTTTCTTT. It encodes CASSPPQGGEAFF.

The chain employs TRBV7-6 and TRBJ2-1, with 12 bases lining up with TRBD2. This CDR3 has 16 amino acids. CDR1 is SGHVS and CDR2 is FNYEAQ in the germline V gene. Losses at the gene ends were 5 bases for V and 7 bases for J; bases not matched to a gene: 9. This chain's CDR3 is CASSPQLAGGRNEQFF. For the CDR3, the DNA is TGTGCCAGCAGCCCCCAACTAGCGGGAGGCAGGAATGAGCAGTTCTTC.

The chain combines TRBV14 with TRBJ2-3; D possibly corresponds to TRBD2 (6 bases). V lost 1 base and J lost 4, with 9 bases in between. Germline assignment: CDR1 SGHDN and CDR2 FVKESK. CDR3 length: 14 amino acids. The CDR3 spells CASSQVTGADTQYF. In DNA, the CDR3 is TGTGCCAGCAGCCAAGTGACGGGAGCAGATACGCAGTATTTT.

In regard to this clone: The sample has other DNA sequences that encode this CDR3 too. The V and J genes are TRBV5-1 and TRBJ1-3; tentative D call: TRBD1 (6 bases). The V gene lost 0 bases and the J gene lost 0 bases, with 10 bases spanning the gap. The CDR3 runs to 16 residues. Looked up from germline, CDR1 is SGHRS and CDR2 is YFSETQ. CDR3 sequence reads: CASSLVGTTSGNTIYF. Written as DNA, the CDR3 is TGCGCCAGCAGCTTGGTGGGGACAACCTCTGGAAACACCATATATTTT.

This sequence joins TRBV28 and TRBJ1-2; D uncertain. Germline V CDR1 and CDR2: MDHEN, SYDVKM. Trimming pared 4 bases from V and 6 bases from J, leaving 15 bases between. The CDR3 loop spans 14 amino acids. Here the CDR3 DNA reads TGTGCCAGCAGTTCTTCCTCTAGGAGAAATGGCTACACCTTC. It codes for CASSSSSRRNGYTF.

This chain connects TRBV28 to TRBJ1-6, with unresolved D. V was pared by 2 bases and J by 9 bases, with 17 bases between. Germline V lookup: CDR1 MDHEN, CDR2 SYDVKM. This CDR3 region has 16 residues. CDR3 in DNA: TGTGCCAGCAGTTTAGGGCAGCCTGTTGGTATTTCACCCCTCCACTTT. Translation: CASSLGQPVGISPLHF.

The chain recombines TRBV19 with TRBJ1-6, with D perhaps TRBD1 (5 bases). V dropped 5 bases and J dropped 6 bases, with 8 bases sitting between them. This CDR3 region has 13 residues. Germline CDR1 LNHDA, CDR2 SQIVND (reference sequence). The CDR3 sequence: CASSLQGNSPLHF. The DNA of the CDR3 is TGTGCCAGTAGTCTTCAGGGTAATTCACCCCTCCACTTT. Filled out from reference TRBV19 and TRBJ1-6, the complete variable domain reads DGGITQSPKYLFRKEGQNVTLSCEQNLNHDAMYWYRQDPGQGLRLIYYSQIVNDFQKGDIAEGYSVSREKKESFPLTVTSAQKNPTAFYLCASSLQGNSPLHFGNGTRLTVT.

This clone was seen a handful of times. The rearrangement uses TRBV6-5 and TRBJ2-7; TRBD1 might be the D (7 bases). The CDR3 spans 15 residues. Trimming took off 5 bases at V and 0 bases at J, with 14 bases between the two ends. CDR1 is MNHEY, CDR2 SVGAGI, per germline. The CDR3 sequence is CASSPDRDSSYEQYF. The CDR3 DNA reads as TGTGCCAGCAGTCCCGACAGGGACTCCTCCTACGAGCAGTACTTC.

This chain uses TRBV19 with TRBJ1-3, with a possible D match to TRBD1 (6 bases). The CDR3 contains 18 residues. The germline V gene has CDR1 LNHDA and CDR2 SQIVND (reference sequence). Trimming shortened V by 6 bases and J by 0 bases, and 21 bases separated the two germline ends. This CDR3 is CASSEVAGELLSGNTIYF. The CDR3 coding sequence is TGTGCCAGTAGCGAGGTGGCAGGGGAACTTCTCTCTGGAAACACCATATATTTT.

This clone appeared a single time. This chain uses TRBV11-2 with TRBJ1-5; D gene uncertain. The CDR3 has 14 residues. Trimming took off 5 bases at V and 4 bases at J, with 12 bases between the two ends. Germline V CDR1 and CDR2: SGHAT, FQNNGV. CDR3 amino acids: CASSPLWANQPQHF. The CDR3 DNA follows: TGTGCCAGCAGCCCTCTGTGGGCTAATCAGCCCCAGCATTTT.

This clone was seen a few times. V gene TRBV10-1 combines with J gene TRBJ1-5, with D possibly matching TRBD1 (5 bases). The CDR3 covers 13 residues. Germline CDR1 reads WNHNN; CDR2 reads SYGVQD (reference sequence). Trimming left V 4 bases short and J 1 base short, with 5 bases between. CDR3 region: CASSGQSNQPQHF. The DNA of the CDR3 is TGCGCCAGCAGTGGACAGAGCAATCAGCCCCAGCATTTT.

The rearrangement uses TRBV4-2 and TRBJ2-5, with unresolved D. V lost 1 base and J 5 bases, leaving 11 bases between the germline ends. This CDR3 has 14 residues. Germline CDR1 reads LGHNA; CDR2 reads YNFKEQ. CDR3 amino acids: CASSQVPGVETQYF. The CDR3 DNA is TGTGCCAGCAGCCAAGTTCCCGGAGTGGAGACCCAGTACTTC.

The chain has TRBV28 and TRBJ2-2; D uncertain. Trimming stripped 3 bases from V and 6 bases from J, with 11 bases between. This CDR3 contains 14 residues. Germline values: CDR1 MDHEN, CDR2 SYDVKM. DNA for the CDR3: TGTGCCAGCAGTTTTGAGGTATTCCCCGGGGAGCTGTTTTTT. Its translation is CASSFEVFPGELFF.

The rearrangement joins TRBV11-2 to TRBJ2-7; tentative D call: TRBD2 (6 bases). The CDR3 consists of 16 residues. The germline V gene encodes CDR1 SGHAT and CDR2 FQNNGV. Deletions cut 1 base from V and 7 bases from J, with 20 bases between. The DNA of the CDR3 is TGTGCCAGCAGCTTAGCGGGGGTGGGGCTCTCTGGAGAGCAGTACTTC. It specifies CASSLAGVGLSGEQYF.

A few counts support this clone. The V call is TRBV2, the J call TRBJ1-5; 10 bases are a match to TRBD1. CDR3 length equals 14 residues. The germline gives CDR1 SNHLY, CDR2 FYNNEI. The junction had 1 base not matched to a gene; V was cut back by 4 bases and J by 4 bases. CDR3 nucleotide sequence: TGTGCCAGCAGTGGGGGACAGGGGAATCAGCCCCAGCATTTT. This gives the protein CASSGGQGNQPQHF.

This clone was detected only once. The chain employs TRBV29-1 and TRBJ2-7; 15 bases are a match to TRBD2. The CDR3 spans 16 residues. V lost 1 base, J lost 5 bases, and 6 bases stayed unmatched. The germline CDR1 and CDR2 sequences are SQVTM and ANQGSEA. CDR3 sequence: CSVEGGLAGGTDEQYF. CDR3 coding DNA: TGCAGCGTTGAAGGGGGACTAGCGGGGGGCACCGACGAGCAGTACTTC.

The rearrangement uses TRBV11-3 and TRBJ1-6; D is unclear. The CDR3 totals 13 residues. Trimming took off 0 bases at V and 10 bases at J, with 7 bases between the two ends. The germline V gene encodes CDR1 SGHNT and CDR2 YENEEA. CDR3 residues: CASSLDRNSPLHF. The CDR3, as DNA: TGTGCCAGCAGCTTAGACAGAAACTCACCCCTCCACTTT.

This clone appeared a single time. The gene calls are TRBV5-1 and TRBJ2-7, with 10 bases that match TRBD2. Germline assignment: CDR1 SGHRS and CDR2 YFSETQ. The CDR3 sequence is 14 residues long. V was clipped by 6 bases and J by 2 bases; unmatched bases: 5. The CDR3 region is CASKRTSGTYEQYF. The DNA for the CDR3 is TGCGCCAGCAAGAGGACTAGCGGCACCTACGAGCAGTACTTC.

This chain uses TRBV10-3 with TRBJ1-1; D gene unclear. Trimming pared 3 bases from V and 1 base from J, leaving 3 bases between. Per the germline V gene, CDR1 is ENHRY and CDR2 is SYGVKD. This CDR3 region has 12 residues. The DNA for the CDR3 is TGTGCCATCAGTGATCAGAACACTGAAGCTTTCTTT. Protein sequence: CAISDQNTEAFF.

This clone appeared once. DNA of the CDR3: TGTGCCAGCAGTGAATCACGACAGGGGTACGAGCAGTACTTC. Translating gives CASSESRQGYEQYF. V gene TRBV2 combines with J gene TRBJ2-5; the match to TRBD1 covers 8 bases. TRBJ2-7 explains the end of the DNA better; the J call may be wrong. This CDR3 is built from 14 residues. Looked up from germline, CDR1 is SNHLY and CDR2 is FYNNEI.

The chain carries TRBV5-5 and TRBJ2-3; 10 nucleotides match TRBD1. The ends lost 4 bases at V and 4 bases at J; junction bases unmatched: 6. CDR1 is SGHKS and CDR2 is YYEKEE in the germline V gene (reference sequence). The CDR3 runs to 15 residues. CDR3: CASSHDRGRADTQYF. The DNA of the CDR3 is TGTGCCAGCAGCCATGACAGGGGGCGGGCAGATACGCAGTATTTT.

J is TRBJ2-3 and V is TRBV10-3, with 10 bases lining up with TRBD2. J gave up 2 bases and V 6 bases, and 5 bases lay outside the gene matches. The CDR3 sequence is 15 residues long. Germline CDR1 ENHRY, CDR2 SYGVKD. The CDR3 DNA sequence: TGTGCCATCAGAAGCGGGGGGGCGAACACAGATACGCAGTATTTT. It encodes CAIRSGGANTDTQYF.

This clone was seen a handful of times. The chain is built from TRBV5-1 and TRBJ2-7; 7 bases are shared with TRBD2. The V gene's germline CDR1 is SGHRS and CDR2 YFSETQ. Unmatched junction bases numbered 9, after V lost 4 bases and J lost 2 bases. This CDR3 has 15 amino acids. The CDR3 nucleotides read TGCGCCAGCAGCCCCTCGGGAGCGGGGCCCTACGAGCAGTACTTC. Residues: CASSPSGAGPYEQYF.

This clone was recorded only once. The chain carries TRBV4-1 and TRBJ2-1; D gene uncertain. With 0 bases removed from V and 6 bases from J, the gap between germline ends came to 9 bases. Germline CDR1 is MGHRA and CDR2 is YSYEKL. The CDR3 covers 14 residues. CDR3 sequence reads: CASSQDREFNEQFF. The CDR3, as DNA: TGCGCCAGCAGCCAAGATCGAGAGTTCAATGAGCAGTTCTTC.